The T cell receptor (beta chain) described here comes from a study of T-cell reconstitution after alpha-beta-depleted transplantation in children. The study, taken as a whole, reports: It was newly produced T cells that mostly accounted for T-cell counts and diversity one year after transplant. The high TCRbeta diversity at day 60 in some patients came from surviving recipient T cells and thymic progenitors.

Germline V gives CDR1 SGHVS, CDR2 FQNEAQ. The length of the CDR3 is 15 residues. Trimming took 3 bases from V and 4 from J, leaving 12 bases between them. Library preparation (for TCRbeta) was performed with unique molecular identifiers. TCRdb itself ran the PCR reads through MiXCR, one entry per CDR3 protein. In the table there are fewer than 550,000 distinct CDR3 sequences, 15% to 20% of which are singletons. This clonotype was seen only a few times. Its specificity is not known. Sequencing used PBMCs, mostly from graft donor cells, obtained 360 days after TCRalphabeta/CD19-depleted stem cell transplant. The receptor's source is a boy younger than two who had a stem cell transplant for Wiskott-Aldrich syndrome, so the T cells may come from the graft donor. This chain joins TRBV7-8 and TRBJ2-2, with a tentative D call TRBD2 (6 bases). The CDR3 sequence is CASSFVRAGTGELFF. The CDR3 nucleotides read TGTGCCAGCAGCTTCGTAAGAGCGGGCACCGGGGAGCTGTTTTTT.